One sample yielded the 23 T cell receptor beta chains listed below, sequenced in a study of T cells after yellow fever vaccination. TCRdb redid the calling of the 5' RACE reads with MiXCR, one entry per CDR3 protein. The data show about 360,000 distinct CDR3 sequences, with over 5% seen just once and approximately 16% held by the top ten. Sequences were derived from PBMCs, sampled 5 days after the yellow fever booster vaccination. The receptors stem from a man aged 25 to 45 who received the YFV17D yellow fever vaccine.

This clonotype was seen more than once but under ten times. The chain's CDR3 is CSARGQEYLSGANVLTF. The CDR3 DNA sequence: TGCAGTGCTAGAGGTCAGGAATATCTCTCTGGGGCCAACGTCCTGACTTTC. The chain links TRBV20-1 to TRBJ2-6, with D unclear. V lost 1 base and J 0 bases, leaving 13 bases between the germline ends. This CDR3 comprises 17 residues. Looked up from germline, CDR1 is DFQATT and CDR2 is SNEGSKA (reference sequence).

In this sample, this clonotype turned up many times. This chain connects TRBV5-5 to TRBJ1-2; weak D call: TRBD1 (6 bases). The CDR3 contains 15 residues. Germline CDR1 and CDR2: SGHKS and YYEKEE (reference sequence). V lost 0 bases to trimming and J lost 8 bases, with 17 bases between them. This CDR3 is CASSLGYGGNEGYTF. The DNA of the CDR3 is TGTGCCAGCAGCTTGGGGTACGGGGGCAATGAAGGCTACACCTTC. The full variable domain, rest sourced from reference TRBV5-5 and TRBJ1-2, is DAGVTQSPTHLIKTRGQQVTLRCSPISGHKSVSWYQQVLGQGPQFIFQYYEKEERGRGNFPDRFSARQFPNYSSELNVNALLLGDSALYLCASSLGYGGNEGYTFGSGTRLTVV.

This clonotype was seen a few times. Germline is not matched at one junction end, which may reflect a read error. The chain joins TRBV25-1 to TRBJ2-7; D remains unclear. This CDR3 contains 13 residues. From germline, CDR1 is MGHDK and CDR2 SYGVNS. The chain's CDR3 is CASSEEWVGELYF. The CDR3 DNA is TGTGCCAGCAGTGAAGAATGGGTTGGCGAGCTGTACTTC.

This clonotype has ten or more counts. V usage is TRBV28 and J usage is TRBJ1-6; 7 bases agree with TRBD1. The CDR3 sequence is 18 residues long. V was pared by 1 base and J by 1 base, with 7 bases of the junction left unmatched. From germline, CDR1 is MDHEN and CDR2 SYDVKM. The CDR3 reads CASSLSTARGSYNSPLHF. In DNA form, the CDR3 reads TGTGCCAGCAGTTTATCTACGGCCAGGGGGTCCTATAATTCACCCCTCCACTTT.

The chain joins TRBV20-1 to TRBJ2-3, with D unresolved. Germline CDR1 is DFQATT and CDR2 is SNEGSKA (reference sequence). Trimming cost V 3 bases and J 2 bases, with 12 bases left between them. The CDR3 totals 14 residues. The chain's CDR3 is CSARKSNPTDTQYF. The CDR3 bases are TGCAGTGCTAGGAAGAGCAACCCCACAGATACGCAGTATTTT.

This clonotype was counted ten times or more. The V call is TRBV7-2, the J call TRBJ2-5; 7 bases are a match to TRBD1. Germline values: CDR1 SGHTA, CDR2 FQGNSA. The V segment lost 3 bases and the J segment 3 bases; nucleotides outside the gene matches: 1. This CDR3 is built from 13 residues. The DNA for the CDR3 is TGTGCCAGCAGCTTCGGGACAGAAGAGACCCAGTACTTC. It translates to CASSFGTEETQYF. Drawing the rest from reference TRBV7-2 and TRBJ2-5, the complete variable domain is GAGVSQSPSNKVTEKGKDVELRCDPISGHTALYWYRQSLGQGLEFLIYFQGNSAPDKSGLPSDRFSAERTGGSVSTLTIQRTQQEDSAVYLCASSFGTEETQYFGPGTRLLVL.

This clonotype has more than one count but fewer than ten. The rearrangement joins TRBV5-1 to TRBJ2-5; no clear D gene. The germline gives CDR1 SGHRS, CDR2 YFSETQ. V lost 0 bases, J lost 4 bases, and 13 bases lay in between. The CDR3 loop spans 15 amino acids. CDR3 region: CASSLGPSVGETQYF. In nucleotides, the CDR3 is TGCGCCAGCAGCTTGGGACCCTCGGTAGGAGAGACCCAGTACTTC. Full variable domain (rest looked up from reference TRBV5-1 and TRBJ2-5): KAGVTQTPRYLIKTRGQQVTLSCSPISGHRSVSWYQQTPGQGLQFLFEYFSETQRNKGNFPGRFSGRQFSNSRSEMNVSTLELGDSALYLCASSLGPSVGETQYFGPGTRLLVL.

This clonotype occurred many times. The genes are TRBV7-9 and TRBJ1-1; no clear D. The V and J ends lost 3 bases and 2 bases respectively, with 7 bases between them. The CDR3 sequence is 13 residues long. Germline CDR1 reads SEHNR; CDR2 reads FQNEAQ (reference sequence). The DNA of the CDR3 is TGTGCCAGCAGCTTCGGACCTAACACTGAAGCTTTCTTT. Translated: CASSFGPNTEAFF.

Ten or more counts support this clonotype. The CDR3 spells CASSRPERGNTGELFF. The CDR3 coding sequence is TGCGCCAGCAGCCGCCCGGAAAGGGGGAACACCGGGGAGCTGTTTTTT. The chain uses TRBV5-1 and TRBJ2-2, with D tentatively TRBD1 (5 bases). Germline-derived CDR1 and CDR2 are SGHRS and YFSETQ. There are 16 residues in the CDR3. Trimming stripped 4 bases from V and 1 base from J, with 14 bases between. The whole variable domain, filled in from reference TRBV5-1 and TRBJ2-2, reads KAGVTQTPRYLIKTRGQQVTLSCSPISGHRSVSWYQQTPGQGLQFLFEYFSETQRNKGNFPGRFSGRQFSNSRSEMNVSTLELGDSALYLCASSRPERGNTGELFFGEGSRLTVL.

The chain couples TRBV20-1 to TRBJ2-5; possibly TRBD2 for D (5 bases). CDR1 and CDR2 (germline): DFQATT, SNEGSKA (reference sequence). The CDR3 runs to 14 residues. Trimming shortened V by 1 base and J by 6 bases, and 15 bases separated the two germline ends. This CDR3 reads CSARVSGKVQTQYF. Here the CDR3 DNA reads TGCAGTGCTAGAGTTTCGGGGAAGGTTCAGACCCAGTACTTC.

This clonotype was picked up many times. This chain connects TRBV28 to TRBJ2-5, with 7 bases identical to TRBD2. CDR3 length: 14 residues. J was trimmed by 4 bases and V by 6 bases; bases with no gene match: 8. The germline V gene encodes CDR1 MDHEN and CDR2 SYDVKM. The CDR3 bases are TGTGCCAGCAGAGGCGGGAGCTTTGTAGAGACCCAGTACTTC. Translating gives CASRGGSFVETQYF. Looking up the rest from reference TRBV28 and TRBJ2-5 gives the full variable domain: DVKVTQSSRYLVKRTGEKVFLECVQDMDHENMFWYRQDPGLGLRLIYFSYDVKMKEKGDIPEGYSVSREKKERFSLILESASTNQTSMYLCASRGGSFVETQYFGPGTRLLVL.

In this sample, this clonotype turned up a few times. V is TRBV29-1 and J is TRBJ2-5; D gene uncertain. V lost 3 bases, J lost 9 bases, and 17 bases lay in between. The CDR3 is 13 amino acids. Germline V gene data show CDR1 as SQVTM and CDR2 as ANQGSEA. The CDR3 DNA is TGCAGCGTTGACACCGACGGCGTGGGTGCCCAGTACTTC. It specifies CSVDTDGVGAQYF.

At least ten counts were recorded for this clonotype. The chain's CDR3 is CASSLDRVNTQYF. CDR3 nucleotides: TGTGCCAGCAGCTTGGACAGGGTGAATACGCAGTATTTT. This rearrangement joins TRBV5-5 to TRBJ2-3; TRBD1 might be the D (6 bases). The V gene lost 0 bases and the J gene lost 7 bases, with 9 bases spanning the gap. This CDR3 is 13 amino acids long. The germline CDR1 and CDR2 sequences are SGHKS and YYEKEE (reference sequence).

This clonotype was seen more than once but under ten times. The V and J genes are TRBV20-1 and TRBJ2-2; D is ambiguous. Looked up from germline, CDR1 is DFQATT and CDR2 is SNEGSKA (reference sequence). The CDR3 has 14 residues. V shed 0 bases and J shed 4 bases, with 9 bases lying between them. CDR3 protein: CSAREETGTGELFF. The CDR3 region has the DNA TGCAGTGCTAGAGAGGAGACTGGCACCGGGGAGCTGTTTTTT.

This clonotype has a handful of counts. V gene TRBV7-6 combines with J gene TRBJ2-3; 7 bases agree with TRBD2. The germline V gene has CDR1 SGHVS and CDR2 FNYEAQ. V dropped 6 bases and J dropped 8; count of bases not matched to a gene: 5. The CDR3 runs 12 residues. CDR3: CASSSAGSTQYF. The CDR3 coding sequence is TGTGCCAGCAGTTCAGCGGGAAGTACGCAGTATTTT.

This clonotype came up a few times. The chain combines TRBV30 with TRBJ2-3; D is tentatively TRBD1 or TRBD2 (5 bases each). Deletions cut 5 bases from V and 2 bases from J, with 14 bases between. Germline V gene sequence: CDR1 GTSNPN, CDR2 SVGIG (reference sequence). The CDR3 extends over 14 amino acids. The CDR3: CAWARGRSTDTQYF. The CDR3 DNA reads TGTGCCTGGGCCCGGGGCCGTTCCACAGATACGCAGTATTTT.

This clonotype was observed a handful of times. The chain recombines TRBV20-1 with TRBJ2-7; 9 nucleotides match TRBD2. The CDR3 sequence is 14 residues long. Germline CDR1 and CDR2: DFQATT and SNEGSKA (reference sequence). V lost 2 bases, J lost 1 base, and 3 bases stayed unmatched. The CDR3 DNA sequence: TGCAGTGCTAGAAGTCTAGCGGGGTCCTACGAGCAGTACTTC. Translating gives CSARSLAGSYEQYF.

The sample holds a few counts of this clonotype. The chain's CDR3 is CASSLYLGGFSYGYTF. As DNA, the CDR3 is TGTGCCAGCAGCTTGTATCTTGGAGGATTCTCCTATGGCTACACCTTC. The chain recombines TRBV5-4 with TRBJ1-2; D is undetermined. This CDR3 is built from 16 residues. Germline-derived CDR1 and CDR2 are SGHNT and YYREEE (reference sequence). V was shortened by 1 base and J by 4 bases, with 17 bases between the two germline ends.

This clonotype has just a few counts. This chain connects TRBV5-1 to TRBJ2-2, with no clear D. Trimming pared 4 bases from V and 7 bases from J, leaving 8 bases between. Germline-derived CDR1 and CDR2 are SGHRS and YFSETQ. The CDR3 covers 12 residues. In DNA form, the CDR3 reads TGCGCCAGCAGCGAGGACGGCGGGGAGCTGTTTTTT. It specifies CASSEDGGELFF.

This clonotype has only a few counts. The CDR3 region is CAISGPGTSGRLNNEQFF. CDR3 coding DNA: TGTGCCATCAGTGGGCCCGGTACTAGCGGGAGATTGAACAATGAGCAGTTCTTC. The chain combines TRBV10-3 with TRBJ2-1, with 11 bases lining up with TRBD2. The germline gives CDR1 ENHRY, CDR2 SYGVKD. The CDR3 totals 18 residues. V gave up 4 bases and J gave up 5 bases; unmatched junction bases: 13.

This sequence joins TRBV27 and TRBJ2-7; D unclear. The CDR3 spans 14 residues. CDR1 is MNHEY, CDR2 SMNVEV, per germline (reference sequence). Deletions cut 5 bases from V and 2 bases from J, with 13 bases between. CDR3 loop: CASSGFDGAYEQYF. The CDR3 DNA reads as TGTGCCAGCAGTGGGTTCGACGGAGCCTACGAGCAGTACTTC.

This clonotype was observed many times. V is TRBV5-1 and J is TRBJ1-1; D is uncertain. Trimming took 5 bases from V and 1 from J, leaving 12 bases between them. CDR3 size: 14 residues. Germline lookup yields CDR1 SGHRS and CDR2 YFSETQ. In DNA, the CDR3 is TGCGCCAGCAGTTTCCTAGAAGCGAACACTGAAGCTTTCTTT. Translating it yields CASSFLEANTEAFF.

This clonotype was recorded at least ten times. The CDR3 is CSVEDGWGYEQYF. The CDR3 coding sequence is TGCAGCGTTGAAGATGGGTGGGGTTACGAGCAGTACTTC. The chain couples TRBV29-1 to TRBJ2-7; the D is unclear. V was cut by 0 bases and J by 4 bases, with 10 bases left in between. This CDR3 comprises 13 residues. Germline V CDR1 and CDR2: SQVTM, ANQGSEA.